Listed below are T cell receptor beta chains from one sample, sequenced in a study of breast tumors, draining lymph nodes, adjacent tissues. MiXCR was run by TCRdb on the multiplex PCR reads, yielding one entry per CDR3 protein. There are fewer than 80,000 distinct CDR3 sequences in the sample; approximately 40% occur only once, and around 8% lies in the top ten. Sequencing was carried out using breast tumor tissue. The receptors stem from a female donor with breast cancer. Some clones in this sample may be carry-over from other donors' samples. CDR3s include the opening cysteine and the closing phenylalanine or tryptophan. A D gene is named only where the DNA matches it firmly. Size is stated for part of the rows, as once, few or many counts, or as a class when the clone is expanded.

D	V	J	size	CDR3	DNA
NA	TRBV7-9	TRBJ1-2	many	CASSLAGPGEIRGYTF	TGTGCCAGCAGCTTAGCGGGACCAGGGGAAATACGTGGCTACACCTTC
TRBD1	TRBV7-9	TRBJ2-1	once	CASSVEARDRVSYNEQFF	TGTGCCAGCAGCGTTGAGGCCCGAGACAGGGTGTCCTACAATGAGCAGTTCTTC
TRBD2	TRBV20-1	TRBJ2-6	many	CSARVSGGSGANVLTF	TGCAGTGCTAGGGTTAGCGGGGGGTCTGGGGCCAACGTCCTGACTTTC
NA	TRBV3-1	TRBJ2-7	many	CASSQWAANYEQYF	TGTGCCAGCAGCCAGTGGGCAGCCAACTACGAGCAGTACTTC
TRBD2	TRBV2	TRBJ2-5	once	CASSLSSGGKETQYF	TGTGCCAGCAGTCTTTCTAGCGGGGGGAAGGAGACCCAGTACTTC
NA	TRBV5-6	TRBJ2-5	many	CASSARGGGPETQYF	TGTGCCAGCAGCGCCAGGGGGGGGGGGCCGGAGACCCAGTACTTC
NA	TRBV6-1	TRBJ2-1	NA	CASSEGAGDRQFF	TGTGCCAGCAGTGAGGGGGCGGGAGACAGACAGTTCTTC
NA	TRBV10-3	TRBJ1-4	many	CAISEGLGANEKLFF	TGTGCCATCAGTGAGGGGCTAGGAGCTAATGAAAAACTGTTTTTT
NA	TRBV10-3	TRBJ1-1	few	CAISEIRQDREAFF	TGTGCCATCAGTGAGATCCGACAGGACCGTGAAGCTTTCTTT
TRBD2	TRBV7-2	TRBJ2-1	NA	CASSSAYSGVWDEQFF	TGTGCCAGCAGCTCAGCCTACAGCGGGGTCTGGGATGAGCAGTTCTTC
TRBD2	TRBV24-1	TRBJ2-1	NA	CATSDFLLAGDRNEQFF	TGTGCCACCAGTGATTTTCTTCTAGCGGGAGATAGGAATGAGCAGTTCTTC
NA	TRBV12-3/TRBV12-4	TRBJ1-3	many	CASSALVRAGNTIYF	TGTGCCAGCAGCGCTCTGGTCCGGGCGGGAAACACCATATATTTT
NA	TRBV7-3	TRBJ2-2	many	CASRGNTGELFF	TGTGCCAGCCGGGGGAACACCGGGGAGCTGTTTTTT
NA	TRBV19	TRBJ2-7	many	CASRGSYEQYF	TGTGCCAGTAGGGGGAGCTACGAGCAGTACTTC
TRBD1	TRBV6-5	TRBJ1-2	medium-sized	CASSYGGQGKGYTF	TGTGCCAGCAGTTACGGTGGACAGGGAAAAGGCTACACCTTC
TRBD1	TRBV12-3/TRBV12-4	TRBJ2-1	many	CASTSYRDRHNEQFF	TGTGCCAGCACCAGCTACCGGGACAGGCACAATGAGCAGTTCTTC
NA	TRBV7-9	TRBJ1-2	many	CASSLLDIYYGYTF	TGTGCCAGCAGCCTCCTCGACATTTACTATGGCTACACCTTC
TRBD2	TRBV6-1	TRBJ2-1	many	CASRWREESNEQFF	TGTGCCAGCAGGTGGCGGGAGGAGTCGAATGAGCAGTTCTTC
NA	TRBV20-1	TRBJ1-2	NA	CSVRDFGPDGRNYGYTF	TGCAGTGTTAGAGATTTTGGCCCCGACGGGAGAAACTATGGCTACACCTTC
NA	TRBV10-3	TRBJ1-2	many	CANRDGSRGYTF	TGTGCCAACCGGGACGGCAGTCGGGGCTACACCTTC
TRBD1	TRBV19	TRBJ2-7	many	CASSIGTGVNFYEQYF	TGTGCCAGTAGTATAGGGACAGGGGTAAATTTTTACGAGCAGTACTTC
TRBD1	TRBV13	TRBJ2-6	NA	CASSLGTGGAYGANVLTF	TGTGCCAGCAGCTTAGGGACAGGGGGCGCGTATGGGGCCAACGTCCTGACTTTC
NA	TRBV2	TRBJ2-5	NA	CASSPGATQETQYF	TGTGCCAGCAGCCCCGGGGCCACCCAAGAGACCCAGTACTTC
NA	TRBV6-1	TRBJ1-2	many	CASSENPDSYGYTF	TGTGCCAGCAGTGAAAATCCGGACAGCTACGGCTACACCTTC
TRBD2	TRBV2	TRBJ2-7	many	CASSQTSGRAYEQYF	TGTGCCAGCAGTCAGACTAGCGGGAGGGCGTACGAGCAGTACTTC
TRBD1	TRBV7-2	TRBJ1-2	many	CASSRPGTGGRGYTF	TGTGCCAGCAGCCGCCCCGGGACAGGGGGCCGGGGCTACACCTTC
TRBD2	TRBV14	TRBJ2-7	NA	CASSRRTSGRRTSEQYF	TGTGCCAGCAGCCGACGGACTAGCGGGAGACGGACCTCCGAGCAGTACTTC
TRBD1	TRBV19	TRBJ2-7	many	CASSIPGTVYEQYF	TGTGCCAGTAGTATACCCGGGACAGTCTACGAGCAGTACTTC
TRBD2	TRBV2	TRBJ2-1	many	CASFSGSSYNEQFF	TGTGCCAGCTTTAGCGGGAGCTCCTACAATGAGCAGTTCTTC
NA	TRBV19	TRBJ1-5	NA	CASSRVGGHQPQHF	TGTGCCAGTAGTAGGGTGGGGGGCCATCAGCCCCAGCATTTT
TRBD2	TRBV10-3	TRBJ2-3	many	CAISGRTSGSSTDTQYF	TGTGCCATCAGTGGTCGGACTAGCGGGTCTAGCACAGATACGCAGTATTTT
NA	TRBV9	TRBJ2-1	many	CASSALLGGAANNEQFF	TGTGCCAGCAGCGCCCTTTTAGGGGGGGCGGCGAACAATGAGCAGTTCTTC
NA	TRBV5-1	TRBJ2-3	many	CASSLAQALFPDTQYF	TGCGCCAGCAGCTTGGCCCAGGCCCTTTTCCCAGATACGCAGTATTTT
TRBD2	TRBV10-1	TRBJ2-5	NA	CASSETLTSGRTQETQYF	TGCGCCAGCAGTGAAACTCTGACTAGCGGGAGGACCCAAGAGACCCAGTACTTC
NA	TRBV20-1	TRBJ2-1	NA	CSARDRGWTYNEQFF	TGCAGTGCTAGAGATCGCGGGTGGACCTACAATGAGCAGTTCTTC
TRBD1	TRBV13	TRBJ2-7	NA	CASSLGTGDHEQYF	TGTGCCAGCAGCTTAGGGACAGGGGACCACGAGCAGTACTTC
NA	TRBV12-3/TRBV12-4	TRBJ2-6	once	CASSSSGANVLTF	TGTGCTAGCAGTTCGTCTGGGGCCAACGTCCTGACTTTC
TRBD1	TRBV29-1	TRBJ1-2	NA	CSGQGGNRYTF	TGCAGCGGCCAAGGGGGCAACCGCTACACCTTC
NA	TRBV7-2	TRBJ2-7	NA	CASSYDRWEQYF	TGTGCCAGCAGCTACGACCGCTGGGAGCAGTACTTC
NA	TRBV29-1	TRBJ2-6	medium-sized	CSVGGETGANVLTF	TGCAGCGTTGGAGGGGAGACTGGGGCCAACGTCCTGACTTTC
NA	TRBV4-1	TRBJ1-5	NA	CASSQDSGGNQPQHF	TGCGCCAGCAGCCAGGATAGCGGGGGCAATCAGCCCCAGCATTTT
NA	TRBV25-1	TRBJ1-5	NA	CARKGDRRGQPQHF	TGTGCTAGAAAAGGAGACAGACGCGGTCAGCCCCAGCATTTT
NA	TRBV20-1	TRBJ1-4	many	CSAHRVVRNEKLFF	TGCAGTGCCCACAGGGTTGTAAGGAATGAAAAACTGTTTTTT
NA	TRBV12-3/TRBV12-4	TRBJ1-1	NA	CASSMGWNTEAFF	TGTGCCAGCAGCATGGGGTGGAACACTGAAGCTTTCTTT
NA	TRBV29-1	TRBJ2-7	many	CSVGRGDEQYF	TGCAGCGTTGGAAGGGGGGACGAGCAGTACTTC
TRBD2	TRBV18	TRBJ2-3	NA	CASSPSIAGETQYF	TGTGCCAGCTCACCCTCCATTGCGGGAGAGACGCAGTATTTT
NA	TRBV6-5	TRBJ2-7	many	CASSYSHSSYEQYF	TGTGCCAGCAGTTACTCCCACAGCTCCTACGAGCAGTACTTC
TRBD1	TRBV7-7	TRBJ2-3	many	CASSLGQGADTQYF	TGTGCTAGCAGCTTAGGGCAGGGGGCAGATACGCAGTATTTT
TRBD2	TRBV9	TRBJ2-3	NA	CASSVAGGRDTQYF	TGTGCCAGCAGCGTAGCGGGAGGGCGTGATACGCAGTATTTT
NA	TRBV6-4	TRBJ2-5	NA	CASSDDREKHTEAFFGQETQYF	NA
TRBD2	TRBV20-1	TRBJ2-3	NA	CSAGPGTRGADAQYF	TGCAGTGCTGGCCCCGGGACTAGGGGCGCAGATGCGCAGTATTTT
NA	TRBV9	TRBJ2-3	many	CASSVDDRPDTQYF	TGTGCCAGCAGCGTAGACGACCGCCCGGATACGCAGTATTTT
NA	TRBV12-3/TRBV12-4	TRBJ1-2	NA	CASSPDLGYTF	TGTGCCAGCAGTCCGGACCTCGGCTACACCTTC
TRBD2	TRBV2	TRBJ2-7	NA	CASRLAGAYEQCF	TGTGCCAGCCGACTAGCTGGAGCCTACGAGCAGTGCTTC
NA	TRBV19	TRBJ2-3	NA	CASSRVGVSRPVDEGTDTQYF	TGTGCCAGTAGTAGGGTGGGGGTTAGTCGACCCGTTGACGAGGGCACAGATACGCAGTATTTT
TRBD1	TRBV5-5	TRBJ1-2	NA	CASSWEQGSYGYTF	TGTGCCAGCAGCTGGGAACAGGGGAGCTATGGCTACACCTTC
NA	TRBV4-1	TRBJ2-5	once	CASSQSGEETQYF	TGCGCCAGCAGCCAATCAGGGGAAGAGACCCAGTACTTC
NA	TRBV9	TRBJ2-5	NA	CASSVELGDETQYF	TGTGCCAGCAGCGTAGAGCTGGGAGATGAGACCCAGTACTTC
NA	TRBV11-1	TRBJ1-2	NA	CASSLPTSVAYGYTF	TGTGCCAGCAGCTTGCCGACTAGCGTGGCCTATGGCTACACCTTC